One and the same sample provided the 10 T cell receptor beta chains below, sequenced in a study of CD8 T cells in ankylosing spondylitis. One entry per CDR3 protein, called by TCRdb with MiXCR from the 5' RACE reads. The table records 250,000 or so distinct CDR3 sequences, roughly 25% of them present only once. The sequenced material came from blood, either unsorted or a sorted T cell fraction (not recorded which). These TCRs come from a male donor with ankylosing spondylitis or in good health (not recorded which).

This clonotype was detected many times. The chain links TRBV4-2 to TRBJ1-4; a weak D match, TRBD1 (5 bases). Germline loops: CDR1 LGHNA, CDR2 YNFKEQ. The CDR3 consists of 15 residues. The germline V and J ends were trimmed by 6 bases and 0 bases, with 11 bases remaining between them. The CDR3, as DNA: TGTGCCAGCAGTGAAGGGGTTTCAACTAATGAAAAACTGTTTTTT. Encoded protein: CASSEGVSTNEKLFF.

The chain couples TRBV20-1 to TRBJ2-7, with 9 bases identical to TRBD2. This CDR3 spans 14 amino acids. With V trimmed by 3 bases and J by 6 bases, 9 bases remained unmatched. Germline CDR1 is DFQATT and CDR2 is SNEGSKA (reference sequence). CDR3 sequence: CSASFRGGGGEQYF. In nucleotides, the CDR3 is TGCAGTGCTAGCTTCCGCGGGGGGGGCGGCGAGCAGTACTTC.

The chain recombines TRBV12-3 or TRBV12-4 with TRBJ2-2, with D perhaps TRBD1 or TRBD2 (6 bases each). Trimming stripped 7 bases from V and 3 bases from J, with 12 bases between. CDR3 size: 14 residues. The CDR3 sequence is CASTVRGDTGELFF. The CDR3 DNA is TGTGCCAGCACTGTGAGGGGGGACACCGGGGAGCTGTTTTTT.

The chain recombines TRBV28 with TRBJ2-5, with 7 bases identical to TRBD2. CDR1 is MDHEN, CDR2 SYDVKM, per germline. Losses at the gene ends were 6 bases for V and 4 bases for J; bases not matched to a gene: 5. The CDR3 has 13 amino acids. The CDR3 loop is CASSVGGIETQYF. In nucleotides, the CDR3 is TGTGCCAGCAGCGTGGGGGGGATAGAGACCCAGTACTTC.

This clonotype was found many times. J is TRBJ2-4 and V is TRBV10-3; D call uncertain. Germline loops: CDR1 ENHRY, CDR2 SYGVKD. The CDR3 extends over 13 amino acids. Trimming took off 6 bases at V and 6 bases at J, with 12 bases between the two ends. The CDR3 nucleotides are TGTGCCATCAGGGAAGGGCCGGGAAACATTCAGTACTTC. It specifies CAIREGPGNIQYF.

V and J are TRBV5-6 and TRBJ2-2, with D possibly being TRBD1 or TRBD2 (5 bases each). The CDR3 is 14 residues long. Germline assignment: CDR1 SGHDT and CDR2 YYEEEE. The V and J ends lost 1 base and 2 bases respectively, with 6 bases between them. CDR3 DNA sequence: TGTGCCAGCAGCTTGCGGGGCAACACCGGGGAGCTGTTTTTT. Translated: CASSLRGNTGELFF.

This clonotype was counted only a few times. The V call is TRBV6-4, the J call TRBJ1-1, with D uncertain. CDR3 length equals 14 residues. Trimming stripped 6 bases from V and 1 base from J, with 12 bases between. Germline CDR1 is MRHNA and CDR2 is SNTAGT. The CDR3 protein is CASRLTHKNTEAFF. The CDR3 nucleotides read TGTGCCAGCAGATTGACACATAAGAACACTGAAGCTTTCTTT.

This clonotype was picked up a small number of times. V is TRBV10-3 and J is TRBJ2-2, with a possible D match to TRBD2 (5 bases). The CDR3 contains 13 residues. The germline V gene has CDR1 ENHRY and CDR2 SYGVKD. With 10 bases removed from V and 3 bases from J, the gap between germline ends came to 12 bases. The CDR3 loop reads CATDPRDTGELFF. The CDR3 DNA reads as TGTGCCACCGATCCGAGGGACACCGGGGAGCTGTTTTTT.

This clonotype was seen many times. V is TRBV20-1 and J is TRBJ2-1, with 11 bases lining up with TRBD2. Trimming at V came to 1 base and at J to 5 bases, leaving 13 bases not matched to a gene. The germline V gene has CDR1 DFQATT and CDR2 SNEGSKA (reference sequence). The CDR3 length is 18 residues. CDR3 sequence: CSARVHSGGANQNNEQFF. CDR3 bases: TGCAGTGCTAGAGTCCATAGCGGGGGGGCCAATCAAAACAATGAGCAGTTCTTC.

The rearrangement uses TRBV6-1 and TRBJ2-6; D call uncertain. Trimming left V 6 bases short and J 2 bases short, with 11 bases between. There are 15 residues in the CDR3. CDR1 and CDR2 from the germline V gene are MNHNS and SASEGT. The CDR3 DNA sequence: TGTGCCAGCAGACCCGGAACTGCTGGGGCCAACGTCCTGACTTTC. Encoded protein: CASRPGTAGANVLTF.